This entry lists 2 T cell receptor beta chains sequenced from one sample in a study of regulatory T cells in long-lasting Graves disease. Construction of the TCR beta libraries employed iRepertoire HTBI primers in conjunction with Arm-PCR of CDR3 regions. One entry per CDR3 protein, called by TCRdb with MiXCR from the multiplex PCR reads. The sample consists of under 250,000 distinct CDR3 sequences, 20% of them appearing once. Time point indicated: newly diagnosed GD, antithyroid drugs for less than 3 months. TCR sequences were obtained from RNA taken from PBMCs. The source was peripheral blood mononuclear cells (PBMCs), collected at new diagnosis, from a patient treated with antithyroid drugs. These receptors came from a female donor with Graves disease.

In its sample, this clonotype was seen many times. The chain links TRBV2 to TRBJ2-2; 12 bases are shared with TRBD2. With 3 bases clipped from V and 7 bases from J, the junction kept 9 bases outside the gene matches. Germline lookup yields CDR1 SNHLY and CDR2 FYNNEI. The CDR3 runs to 17 residues. The CDR3 reads CASSEKLAGGQGGELFF. The DNA for the CDR3 is TGTGCCAGCAGTGAGAAACTAGCGGGGGGCCAGGGCGGGGAGCTGTTTTTT.

This clonotype was seen many times. This rearrangement joins TRBV28 to TRBJ1-4; the D gene is possibly TRBD1 (5 bases). The V gene's germline CDR1 is MDHEN and CDR2 SYDVKM. V lost 3 bases and J 5 bases, leaving 13 bases between the germline ends. CDR3 length: 15 residues. DNA for the CDR3: TGTGCCAGCAGTTTCGGCGGCGGGGCCAATGAAAAACTGTTTTTT. It is translated as CASSFGGGANEKLFF.